Many counts were recorded for the clone carrying this T cell receptor beta chain. Antigen: not known. The data stem from a study of Graves' ophthalmopathy and Graves' hyperthyroidism. Study-wide results and caveats: The model achieved approximately 71% sensitivity and over 72% specificity for ophthalmopathy progression. Clonotypes were expanded in thyroid at above 0.001 frequency, and most also appeared in blood.

TCR beta CDR3 regions were amplified from RNA transcripts. HTBI-primed first-round RT-PCR preceded second-round multiplex PCR. MiXCR, applied by TCRdb to the multiplex PCR reads, yields one record per CDR3 protein. The table lists over 450,000 distinct CDR3 sequences, roughly 14% of them singletons, with about 9.4% in the top ten. Germline values: CDR1 DFQATT, CDR2 SNEGSKA (reference sequence). The V gene lost 0 bases and the J gene lost 2 bases, with 14 bases spanning the gap. The CDR3 has 15 residues. Every ophthalmopathy donor presented moderate-to-severe activity, CAS ≥3, NOSPECS ≥4 and duration under 3 months.

The sample consisted of blood. The TCR sequence derives from a woman aged 25 to 39 with Graves' ophthalmopathy. This chain joins TRBV20-1 and TRBJ2-7; D unresolved. The chain's CDR3 is CSARDFQVGTYEQYF. The CDR3 DNA reads as TGCAGTGCTAGAGATTTTCAGGTCGGTACCTACGAGCAGTACTTC.